This T cell receptor (beta chain) was sequenced in a study of blood T cell repertoires in COVID-19. At the level of the study: Samples came from the United States, Italy and Spain, spanning acute and convalescent COVID-19.

The CDR3 has 16 amino acids. The V gene end was trimmed by 6 bases and the J gene end by 10 bases; junction bases not matched to a gene: 15. Germline V gene lookup returns CDR1 LGHDT and CDR2 YNNKEL (reference sequence). TCRdb's copy holds only in-frame clones and misses some; the assay was immunoSEQ multiplex PCR. This table holds roughly 150,000 clones, 75% to 90% found once. In this sample, this clone turned up once. The chain uses TRBV3-1 (or the pseudogene TRBV3-2) and TRBJ1-6, with 7 bases aligning to TRBD1. The source of this sequence is a woman aged 40 to 49 with acute or convalescent COVID-19. The sequencing input was peripheral blood. CDR3 coding DNA: TGTGCCAGCAGTCACACAGGGGTGGATCTAGGGTCACCCCTCCACTTT. This translates into CASSHTGVDLGSPLHF.